These 8 T cell receptor beta chains came from one sample sequenced in a study of early T cells in non-severe SARS-CoV-2 infection. TCRdb itself ran the 5' RACE reads through MiXCR, one entry per CDR3 protein. This sample has about 56,000 distinct CDR3 sequences; around 16% occur once, and the top ten carry 4.1%. The source material was whole blood, sampled at baseline. Every receptor here comes from an adult who was a healthcare worker with PCR-confirmed SARS-CoV-2 infection or an uninfected control (not recorded which).

This clonotype was observed a single time. The rearrangement links TRBV6-4 to TRBJ2-1; 14 bases fit TRBD2. V lost 5 bases to trimming and J lost 8 bases; unmatched junction nucleotides: 5. This CDR3 comprises 15 residues. Germline assignment: CDR1 MRHNA and CDR2 SNTAGT. The CDR3 coding sequence is TGTGCCAGCAGTCGACTAGCGGGGGGGAGTGATGAGCAGTTCTTC. Translated: CASSRLAGGSDEQFF.

This clonotype was seen more than once but under ten times. The rearrangement uses TRBV29-1 and TRBJ2-2; 7 nucleotides line up with TRBD2. Trimming took 7 bases from V and 2 from J; bases not matched to a gene: 10. Germline CDR1 SQVTM, CDR2 ANQGSEA. The CDR3 is 15 amino acids. The CDR3 is CSAGASGSNTGELFF. The CDR3 coding sequence is TGCAGCGCTGGCGCTAGCGGATCAAACACCGGGGAGCTGTTTTTT.

The CDR3 here is CASSPITGETQYF. The CDR3 region has the DNA TGTGCCAGCTCACCGATCACCGGGGAGACCCAGTACTTC. The rearrangement links TRBV18 to TRBJ2-5; D ambiguous. The CDR3 loop spans 13 amino acids. In germline, CDR1 is KGHSH, CDR2 LQKENI. V lost 3 bases, J lost 5 bases, and 10 bases lay in between. Based on the CDR3 plus reference TRBV18 and TRBJ2-5, the full variable domain is NAGVMQNPRHLVRRRGQEARLRCSPMKGHSHVYWYRQLPEEGLKFMVYLQKENIIDESGMPKERFSAEFPKEGPSILRIQQVVRGDSAAYFCASSPITGETQYFGPGTRLLVL.

This clonotype has only a few counts. This chain uses TRBV11-2 with TRBJ2-3; D gene ambiguous. V shed 5 bases and J shed 2 bases, with 5 bases lying between them. CDR3 length: 12 residues. The germline V gene encodes CDR1 SGHAT and CDR2 FQNNGV. CDR3 coding DNA: TGTGCCAGCAGCCCCCCCACAGATACGCAGTATTTT. This encodes CASSPPTDTQYF. Filled out from reference TRBV11-2 and TRBJ2-3, the complete variable domain reads EAGVAQSPRYKIIEKRQSVAFWCNPISGHATLYWYQQILGQGPKLLIQFQNNGVVDDSQLPKDRFSAERLKGVDSTLKIQPAKLEDSAVYLCASSPPTDTQYFGPGTRLTVL.

This chain uses TRBV6-5 with TRBJ2-7; D possibly corresponds to TRBD1 (6 bases). V was clipped by 10 bases and J by 0 bases, with 13 bases between them. The CDR3 length is 13 residues. CDR1 MNHEY and CDR2 SVGAGI come from the germline V gene. The CDR3 coding sequence is TGTGCCACCAAGGACAGTGCCTCCTACGAGCAGTACTTC. Its translation: CATKDSASYEQYF.

This clonotype turned up a few times. V usage is TRBV5-4 and J usage is TRBJ2-2, with TRBD2 identical over 7 bases. The CDR3 sequence is 16 residues long. CDR1 is SGHNT and CDR2 is YYREEE in the germline V gene (reference sequence). The ends lost 5 bases at V and 5 bases at J; junction bases unmatched: 12. The chain's CDR3 is CASRPGTTTETGELFF. The CDR3 nucleotides are TGTGCCAGCAGGCCCGGGACTACCACCGAAACCGGGGAGCTGTTTTTT.

This clonotype has just a few counts. V usage is TRBV6-2 or TRBV6-3 and J usage is TRBJ2-1, with 7 bases aligning to TRBD2. The germline CDR1 and CDR2 sequences are MNHEY and SVGEGT. The CDR3 contains 16 residues. V dropped 8 bases and J dropped 8; count of bases not matched to a gene: 18. CDR3 protein: CASLKELRLAEDEQFF. The CDR3 bases are TGTGCCAGCCTGAAGGAACTCCGACTAGCTGAGGATGAGCAGTTCTTC.

The V call is TRBV7-9, the J call TRBJ2-7, with D possibly being TRBD1 (5 bases). With 5 bases removed from V and 0 bases from J, the gap between germline ends came to 11 bases. Germline values: CDR1 SEHNR, CDR2 FQNEAQ (reference sequence). This CDR3 region has 14 residues. CDR3 region: CASSATTVSYEQYF. CDR3 DNA: TGTGCCAGCAGCGCAACGACAGTCTCCTACGAGCAGTACTTC.